The clone carrying this TCR beta chain was counted between two and nine times. The antigen is not known. Every bit of the isolated RNA underwent reverse transcription, so sequencing read expressed TCRB transcripts. Generated by immunoSEQ multiplex PCR, the TCRdb table keeps only in-frame clones and is missing some. The table records around 330,000 clones, 11% of them present only once. The entry originates in a study of beta chain features in type 1 diabetes. About the study: Cells sorted and examined across all samples totaled 85 million to 130 million. Overall study findings and caveats: Individuals with type 1 diabetes displayed fewer insertions and more deletions at VDJ junctions. Within patients, naive, central memory and Treg TCRB repertoires seemed more similar than within healthy donors.

Germline assignment: CDR1 SGHRS and CDR2 YFSETQ. This CDR3 has 14 residues. V lost 0 bases and J lost 0, with 6 bases in between. Via CD45RO/CCR7/CD25/CD127/CD95/CD27, cells of the CD4+ naive, central memory, regulatory and stem cell-like memory subsets were sorted. Sequencing used naive CD4+ T cells from blood. The rearrangement uses TRBV5-1 and TRBJ1-1; D ambiguous. This receptor was identified in a woman aged 30 to 39 in good health. The CDR3 loop reads CASSLAEVNTEAFF. The DNA of the CDR3 is TGCGCCAGCAGCTTGGCCGAGGTGAACACTGAAGCTTTCTTT.